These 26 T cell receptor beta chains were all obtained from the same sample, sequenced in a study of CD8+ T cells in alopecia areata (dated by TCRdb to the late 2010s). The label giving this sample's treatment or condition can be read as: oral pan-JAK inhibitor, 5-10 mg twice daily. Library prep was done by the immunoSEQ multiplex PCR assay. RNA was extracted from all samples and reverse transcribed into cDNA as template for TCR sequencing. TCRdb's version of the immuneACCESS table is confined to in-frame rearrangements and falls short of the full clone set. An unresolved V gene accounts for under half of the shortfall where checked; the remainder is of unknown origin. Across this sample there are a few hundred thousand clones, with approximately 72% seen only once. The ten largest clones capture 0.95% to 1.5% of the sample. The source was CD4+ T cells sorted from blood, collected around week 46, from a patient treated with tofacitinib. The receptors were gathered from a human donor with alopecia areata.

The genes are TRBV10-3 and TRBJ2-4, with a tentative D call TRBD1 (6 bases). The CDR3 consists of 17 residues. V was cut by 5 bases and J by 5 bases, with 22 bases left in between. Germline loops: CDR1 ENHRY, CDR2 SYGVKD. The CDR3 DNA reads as TGTGCCATCAGTACCAGCCCACTACAGGGAGCTGAAAACATTCAGTACTTC. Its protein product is CAISTSPLQGAENIQYF.

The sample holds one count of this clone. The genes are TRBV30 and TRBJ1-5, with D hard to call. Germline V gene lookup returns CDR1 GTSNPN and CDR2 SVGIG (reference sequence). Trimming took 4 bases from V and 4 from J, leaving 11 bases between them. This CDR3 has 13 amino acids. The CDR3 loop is CAWTARPNQPQHF. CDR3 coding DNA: TGTGCCTGGACCGCACGACCGAATCAGCCCCAGCATTTT.

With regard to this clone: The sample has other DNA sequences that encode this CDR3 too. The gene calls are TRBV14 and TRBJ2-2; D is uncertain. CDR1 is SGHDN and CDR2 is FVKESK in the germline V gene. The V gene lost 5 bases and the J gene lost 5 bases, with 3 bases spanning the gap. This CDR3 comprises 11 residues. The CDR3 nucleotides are TGTGCCAGCAGCTATACCGGGGAGCTGTTTTTT. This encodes CASSYTGELFF.

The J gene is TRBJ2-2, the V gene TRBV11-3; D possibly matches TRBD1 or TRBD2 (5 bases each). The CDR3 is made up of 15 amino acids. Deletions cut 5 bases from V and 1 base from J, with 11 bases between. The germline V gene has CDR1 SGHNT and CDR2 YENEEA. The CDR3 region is CASSQRTQNTGELFF. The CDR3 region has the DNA TGTGCCAGCAGCCAGCGGACACAGAACACCGGGGAGCTGTTTTTT.

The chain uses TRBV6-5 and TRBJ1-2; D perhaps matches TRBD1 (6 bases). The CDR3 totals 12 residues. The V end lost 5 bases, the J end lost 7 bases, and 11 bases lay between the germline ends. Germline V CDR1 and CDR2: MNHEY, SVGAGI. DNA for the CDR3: TGTGCCAGCAGTCGCGACAGGTCTGGCTACACCTTC. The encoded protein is CASSRDRSGYTF.

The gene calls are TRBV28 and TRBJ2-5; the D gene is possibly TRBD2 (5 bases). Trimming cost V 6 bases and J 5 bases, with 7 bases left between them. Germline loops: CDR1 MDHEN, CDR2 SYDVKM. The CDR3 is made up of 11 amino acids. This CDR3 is CASRSGETQYF. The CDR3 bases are TGTGCCAGCAGGAGCGGCGAGACCCAGTACTTC.

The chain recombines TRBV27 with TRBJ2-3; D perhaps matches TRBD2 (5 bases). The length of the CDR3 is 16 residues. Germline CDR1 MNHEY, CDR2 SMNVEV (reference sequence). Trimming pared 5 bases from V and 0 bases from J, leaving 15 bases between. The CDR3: CASSPTPGISTDTQYF. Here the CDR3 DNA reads TGTGCCAGCAGTCCCACGCCCGGGATTAGCACAGATACGCAGTATTTT.

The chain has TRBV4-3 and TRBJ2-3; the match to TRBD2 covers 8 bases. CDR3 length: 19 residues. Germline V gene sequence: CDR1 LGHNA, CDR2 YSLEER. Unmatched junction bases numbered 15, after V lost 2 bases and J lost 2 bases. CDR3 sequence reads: CASSQTPAGGSPNTDTQYF. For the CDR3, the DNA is TGCGCCAGCAGCCAAACCCCCGCGGGGGGTTCCCCTAACACAGATACGCAGTATTTT.

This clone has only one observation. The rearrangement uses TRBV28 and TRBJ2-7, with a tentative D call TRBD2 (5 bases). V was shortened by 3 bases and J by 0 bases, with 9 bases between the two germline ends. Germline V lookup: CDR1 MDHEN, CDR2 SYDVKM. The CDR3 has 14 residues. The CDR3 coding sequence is TGTGCCAGCAGTTTGGCGGACTCCTCCTACGAGCAGTACTTC. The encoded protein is CASSLADSSYEQYF.

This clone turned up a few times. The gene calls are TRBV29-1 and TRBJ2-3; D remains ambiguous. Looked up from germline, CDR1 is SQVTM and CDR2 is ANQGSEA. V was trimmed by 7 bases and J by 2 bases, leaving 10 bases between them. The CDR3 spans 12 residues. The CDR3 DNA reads TGCAGCGGAAGCGAGAACACAGATACGCAGTATTTT. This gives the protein CSGSENTDTQYF.

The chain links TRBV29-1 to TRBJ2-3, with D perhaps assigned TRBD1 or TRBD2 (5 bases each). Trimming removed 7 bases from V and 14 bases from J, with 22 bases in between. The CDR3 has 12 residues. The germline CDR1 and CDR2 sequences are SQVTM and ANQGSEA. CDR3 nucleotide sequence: TGCAGCGGTCTTGGGTACGGGACCCAATTGTATTTT. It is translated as CSGLGYGTQLYF.

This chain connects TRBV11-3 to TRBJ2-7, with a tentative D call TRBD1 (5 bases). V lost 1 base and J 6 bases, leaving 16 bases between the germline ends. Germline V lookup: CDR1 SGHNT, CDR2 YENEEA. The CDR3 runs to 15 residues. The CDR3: CASSLVLGQGGEQYF. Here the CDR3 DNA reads TGTGCCAGCAGCTTAGTCCTTGGGCAGGGCGGCGAGCAGTACTTC.

The chain's CDR3 is CASSEAGDTQYF. The DNA for the CDR3 is TGTGCCAGCAGTGAAGCGGGGGATACGCAGTATTTT. This rearrangement joins TRBV2 to TRBJ2-3, with D unresolved. V shed 0 bases and J shed 6 bases, with 4 bases lying between them. Germline CDR1 is SNHLY and CDR2 is FYNNEI. The CDR3 loop spans 12 amino acids.

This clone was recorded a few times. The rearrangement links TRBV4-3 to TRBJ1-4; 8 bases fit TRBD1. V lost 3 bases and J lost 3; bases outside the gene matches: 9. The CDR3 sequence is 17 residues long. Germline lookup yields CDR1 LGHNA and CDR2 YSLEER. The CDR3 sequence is CASSQTRGRAANEKLFF. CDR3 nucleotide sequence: TGCGCCAGCAGCCAGACCAGGGGGCGGGCAGCTAATGAAAAACTGTTTTTT.

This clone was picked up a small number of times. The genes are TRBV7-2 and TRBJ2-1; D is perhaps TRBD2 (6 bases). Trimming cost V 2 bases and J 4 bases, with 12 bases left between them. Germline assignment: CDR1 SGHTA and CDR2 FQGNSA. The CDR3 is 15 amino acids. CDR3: CASSLRRGLYNEQFF. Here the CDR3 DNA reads TGTGCCAGCAGCTTAAGGCGGGGATTATACAATGAGCAGTTCTTC.

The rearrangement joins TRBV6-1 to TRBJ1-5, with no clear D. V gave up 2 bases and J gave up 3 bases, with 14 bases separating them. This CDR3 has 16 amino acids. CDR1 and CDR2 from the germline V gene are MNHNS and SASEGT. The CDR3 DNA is TGTGCCAGCAGTGAATTGGGAGGGAGCTTCAATCAGCCCCAGCATTTT. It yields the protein CASSELGGSFNQPQHF.

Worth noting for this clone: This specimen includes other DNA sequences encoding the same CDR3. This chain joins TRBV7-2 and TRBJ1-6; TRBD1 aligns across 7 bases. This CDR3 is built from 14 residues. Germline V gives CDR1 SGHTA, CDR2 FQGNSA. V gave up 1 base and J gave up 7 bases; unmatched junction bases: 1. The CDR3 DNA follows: TGTGCCAGCAGCTTAGGCAGGGGGAATTCACCCCTCCACTTT. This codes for CASSLGRGNSPLHF. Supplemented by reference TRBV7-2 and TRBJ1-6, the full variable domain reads GAGVSQSPSNKVTEKGKDVELRCDPISGHTALYWYRQSLGQGLEFLIYFQGNSAPDKSGLPSDRFSAERTGGSVSTLTIQRTQQEDSAVYLCASSLGRGNSPLHFGNGTRLTVT.

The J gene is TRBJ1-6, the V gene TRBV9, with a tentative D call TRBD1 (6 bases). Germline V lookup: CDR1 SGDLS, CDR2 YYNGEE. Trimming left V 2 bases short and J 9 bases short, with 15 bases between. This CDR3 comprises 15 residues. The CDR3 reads CASSVEGGQGSPLHF. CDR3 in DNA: TGTGCCAGCAGCGTCGAGGGGGGGCAGGGTTCACCCCTCCACTTT.

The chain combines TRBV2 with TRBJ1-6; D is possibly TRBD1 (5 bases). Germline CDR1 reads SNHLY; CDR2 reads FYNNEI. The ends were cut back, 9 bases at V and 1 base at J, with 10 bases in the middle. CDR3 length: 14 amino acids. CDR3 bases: TGTGCCAGTGGGGCGGAATCCTATAATTCACCCCTCCACTTT. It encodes CASGAESYNSPLHF.

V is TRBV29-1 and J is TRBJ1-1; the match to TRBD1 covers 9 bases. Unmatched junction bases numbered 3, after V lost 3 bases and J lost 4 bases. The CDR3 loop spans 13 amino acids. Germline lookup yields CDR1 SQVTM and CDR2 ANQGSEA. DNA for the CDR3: TGCAGCGTTGAGTACAGGGGGCTCACTGAAGCTTTCTTT. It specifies CSVEYRGLTEAFF. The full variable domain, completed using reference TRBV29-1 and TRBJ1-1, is SAVISQKPSRDICQRGTSLTIQCQVDSQVTMMFWYRQQPGQSLTLIATANQGSEATYESGFVIDKFPISRPNLTFSTLTVSNMSPEDSSIYLCSVEYRGLTEAFFGQGTRLTVV.

The chain's CDR3 is CAISADTEAFF. The CDR3 DNA reads as TGTGCCATCAGTGCGGATACTGAAGCTTTCTTT. The chain links TRBV10-3 to TRBJ1-1; no clear D gene. Trimming took 4 bases from V and 5 from J, leaving 5 bases between them. CDR3 length equals 11 residues. The germline V gene encodes CDR1 ENHRY and CDR2 SYGVKD.

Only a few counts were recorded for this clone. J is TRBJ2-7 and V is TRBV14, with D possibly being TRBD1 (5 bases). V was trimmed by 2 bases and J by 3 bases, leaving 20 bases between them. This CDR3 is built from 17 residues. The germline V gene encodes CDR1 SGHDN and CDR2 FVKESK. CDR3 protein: CASSQNRGLPIDYEQYF. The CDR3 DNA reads TGTGCCAGCAGCCAAAATAGGGGTCTTCCGATAGACTACGAGCAGTACTTC.

CDR3 nucleotide sequence: TGCGCCAGCAGCCACCAGCGGGGTCAGAACACCGGGGAGCTGTTTTTT. Amino acids: CASSHQRGQNTGELFF. The chain employs TRBV4-3 and TRBJ2-2, with TRBD2 matching 7 bases. Germline loops: CDR1 LGHNA, CDR2 YSLEER. The junction had 5 bases not matched to a gene; V was cut back by 3 bases and J by 1 base. The CDR3 is 16 residues long.

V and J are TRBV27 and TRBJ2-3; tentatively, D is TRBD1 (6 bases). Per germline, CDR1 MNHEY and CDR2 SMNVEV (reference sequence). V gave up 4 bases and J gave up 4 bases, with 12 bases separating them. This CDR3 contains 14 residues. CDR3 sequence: CASSSDHRADTQYF. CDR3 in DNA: TGTGCCAGCAGTTCAGACCACAGGGCAGATACGCAGTATTTT.

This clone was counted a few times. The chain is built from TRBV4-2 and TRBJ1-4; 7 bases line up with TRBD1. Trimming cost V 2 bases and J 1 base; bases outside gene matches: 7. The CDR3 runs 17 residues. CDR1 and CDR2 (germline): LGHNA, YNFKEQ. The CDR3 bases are TGTGCCAGCAGCCAATCGAGGGGGCGAGAAACTAATGAAAAACTGTTTTTT. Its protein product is CASSQSRGRETNEKLFF.

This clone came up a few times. CDR3 DNA: TGCGCCAGCAGCCAAGAGACAGGGATGGTAGCTTTCTTT. It translates to CASSQETGMVAFF. This sequence joins TRBV4-1 and TRBJ1-1; 7 bases are shared with TRBD1. Germline trimming cut 0 bases from V and 10 bases from J; bases unmatched to any gene: 5. CDR1 and CDR2 (germline): MGHRA, YSYEKL. CDR3 length: 13 amino acids.